This TCR beta chain was documented in a study of shared clonotypes between healthy human individuals (dated by TCRdb to 2018 to 2020). A note on the overall study: The cohort included three men and a couple of women between 18 and 49 years of age. For each donor, three plates each were used for CD4 naive and CD4 memory, two plates were used for CD8 naive, and one plate was used for CD8 memory. To estimate repertoire size and how much clonotype sharing occurs between individuals, the study deeply sequenced the blood TCR repertoires of five or six healthy adults. Different laboratories and diverse techniques were used to prepare libraries and sequence TCR repertoires, to increase sequencing depth and limit assay-specific biases. Per donor, leukapheresis produced somewhere between about 0.9 and 9.5 billion PBMCs. Here is what the overall study found, with its caveats: Higher generation probabilities were observed for clonotypes shared by all four sorted-subset donors than for non-shared clonotypes. Based on pairwise subsampling, the degree of clonotype sharing among donors was expected to be affected by sequencing depth. Incomplete sequencing was indicated by rarefaction of sorted-subset datasets, despite the large sequencing depth. Sampling was restricted to blood, and TCR repertoires in tissue are likely to differ from TCR repertoires in blood. Across four donors, 5% to 6% of naive CD4, roughly 3.5% of naive CD8, under 2.5% of memory CD4, and approximately 0.42% of memory CD8 clonotypes were shared. Estimated clonotype richness was generally larger for naive than for memory subsets. The genetic and exposure-history diversity represented was limited by the small number of donors.

A word on this clone: Its antigen has not been determined. No much larger clone is present one base from it, and per-base qualities are unavailable.

Using the deep immunoSEQ assay, multiplex PCR amplified TCR CDR3 regions from genomic DNA. Extracted genomic DNA from each cell subset was spread evenly across all wells of several immunoSEQ 96-well plates, with each plate serving as a replicate. Each replicate PCR for sorted subsets received 150 to 250 ng genomic DNA, equal to about 30,000 T cell genomes. The purified libraries were quantified using a Qubit 3.0 fluorometer, sized with a Bioanalyzer 2100, and then quantified again using the KAPA Library Quantification kit. Every immunoSEQ 96-well plate was sequenced on a separate single-read 150-cycle Illumina NextSeq 550 flow cell. The authors' pipeline ran thus. The immunoSEQ output contained only junctional sequences without quality scores, so filtering could not match that applied to full-length reads. To assign V/J genes and CDR3, sequences were annotated against IMGT germline references using PyIR, a Python wrapper for IgBLAST v1.9. Reads with weak V/J assignments (E-value above 1e-6), missing CDR3, stop codons, out-of-frame junctions, or ambiguous translated residues were removed. V3J clonotypes were defined as sequences sharing an identical inferred V gene, J gene, and CDR3 amino acid sequence. To compute the percentage overlap between repertoires, the number of shared unique clonotypes was divided by the size of the smaller repertoire. Richness of each repertoire was evaluated using RTK rarefaction, the Chao1 estimator, and Recon v2.1 estimates of unobserved clonotypes. OLGA was used to compute generation probabilities for all TCRbeta clonotypes that the gDNA method yielded from a handful of donors. The clones in this table, taken by TCRdb from immuneACCESS, are in-frame only. Not every clone is retained; where verified, under half of the shortfall comes from an unresolved V gene, and the cause of the rest is unknown. V and J calls and clone size are those listed in that table; D and trimming were worked out from the DNA. Present in this sample are 1.4 million to 1.5 million clones, around 97% of which were seen just once. Approximately 1.1% of the sample is in the top ten clones.

Donors were healthy HIV-negative adults with no recently reported acute infections or vaccinations. Only Caucasian adults living in Nashville, Tennessee, USA were represented among the donors. CD4+ T cells were enriched by magnetic negative selection, after which naive cells were positively selected on CD45RA and the negative fraction was taken as the memory subset. After blood collection by leukapheresis, PBMCs were isolated using Ficoll-Histopaque density gradient centrifugation and then cryopreserved in the vapor phase of liquid nitrogen. Analytical flow cytometry was used to check the purity and quantity of each magnetically sorted T cell population. Each sorted fraction had its genomic DNA isolated and then quantified by UV absorbance on a Nanodrop 2000c. This receptor was identified in a man aged 30-40 years in good health. Source material: naive CD4+ T cells sorted from blood. Taken with the paper, the label for cell subset or site translates to: CD45RA+ positively selected.

The CDR3 loop reads CASSISLVTDTQYF. The sequenced DNA is TGTGCCAGTAGTATCTCGTTGGTCACAGATACGCAGTATTTT. The rearrangement joined TRBV19 to TRBJ2-3, with the D gene not clear enough to name. CDR1 and CDR2 are drawn from the germline V gene (reference sequence): LNHDA, SQIVND. The CDR3 spans 14 residues, from the cysteine through the phenylalanine. Only the CDR3 region is kept as DNA, spanning 42 bases read in frame from base 1. The germline ends are 9 bases apart after V is trimmed by 3 bases and J by 2 bases.